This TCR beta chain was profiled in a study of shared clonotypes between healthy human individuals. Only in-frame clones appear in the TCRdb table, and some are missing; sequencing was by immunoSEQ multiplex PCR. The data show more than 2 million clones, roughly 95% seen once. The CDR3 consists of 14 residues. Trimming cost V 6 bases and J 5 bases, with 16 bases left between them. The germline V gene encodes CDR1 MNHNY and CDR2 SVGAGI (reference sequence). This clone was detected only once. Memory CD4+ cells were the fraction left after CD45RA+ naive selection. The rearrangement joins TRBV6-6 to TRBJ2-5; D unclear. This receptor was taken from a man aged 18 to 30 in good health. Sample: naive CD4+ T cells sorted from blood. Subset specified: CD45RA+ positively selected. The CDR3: CASSGYQARETQYF. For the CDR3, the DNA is TGTGCCAGCAGCGGATATCAAGCGAGGGAGACCCAGTACTTC.